The 19 T cell receptor beta chains presented below share a single source sample, sequenced in a study of blood T cells in healthy people across ages (dated by TCRdb to the mid-2010s). Libraries came from 5' RACE. Instrument on record: Illumina HiSeq 2500. A second PCR of roughly 7 to 11 cycles was performed with a sample-barcoded 5' primer and a J-beta primer mix. TCRdb ran its own pipeline on the public reads, namely fastp trimming at Q25 and MiXCR clone calling, and kept in-frame beta chains. Each entry is one CDR3 protein sequence, shown with its most common DNA and genes. The sample yields approximately 700,000 distinct CDR3 sequences; roughly 32% were counted once. About 16% of the sample is in the top ten clones. The source material was blood. These receptors were collected from a woman older than 75 in good health. Donor details come from another sample of the same person, matched by shared clones.

This clonotype was seen a handful of times. V is TRBV7-9 and J is TRBJ1-6; 7 positions agree with TRBD1. The CDR3 has 16 residues. The germline V gene has CDR1 SEHNR and CDR2 FQNEAQ (reference sequence). After removal of 5 bases from V and 9 bases from J, the junction contained 13 bases not matched to a gene. In DNA form, the CDR3 reads TGTGCCAGCAGCCTTGATGGGACAGCCCTACGTTCACCCCTCCACTTT. Amino acids: CASSLDGTALRSPLHF.

This clonotype was counted at least ten times. The chain links TRBV10-3 to TRBJ2-6; 7 bases are shared with TRBD1. The V and J ends lost 0 bases and 0 bases, in that order; junction bases with no gene match: 2. Germline V gene data show CDR1 as ENHRY and CDR2 as SYGVKD. CDR3 size: 17 residues. The CDR3 protein is CAISESQGLSGANVLTF. In nucleotides, the CDR3 is TGTGCCATCAGTGAGTCACAGGGGCTCTCTGGGGCCAACGTCCTGACTTTC.

The chain is built from TRBV20-1 and TRBJ2-6; the D is unclear. Between the trimmed V and J ends, which lost 6 bases and 0 bases, there was a span of 12 bases. The CDR3 totals 15 residues. Germline CDR1 is DFQATT and CDR2 is SNEGSKA (reference sequence). CDR3: CSAIQAGSGANVLTF. The DNA for the CDR3 is TGCAGTGCAATACAAGCAGGCTCTGGGGCCAACGTCCTGACTTTC.

This clonotype has a handful of counts. The rearrangement joins TRBV18 to TRBJ1-1; D remains ambiguous. Germline V gene sequence: CDR1 KGHSH, CDR2 LQKENI. The V end lost 3 bases, the J end lost 3 bases, and 11 bases lay between the germline ends. This CDR3 comprises 14 residues. The CDR3 protein is CASSPGQSDTEAFF. CDR3 in DNA: TGTGCCAGCTCACCTGGGCAATCCGACACTGAAGCTTTCTTT. The whole variable domain, remainder taken from reference TRBV18 and TRBJ1-1, is NAGVMQNPRHLVRRRGQEARLRCSPMKGHSHVYWYRQLPEEGLKFMVYLQKENIIDESGMPKERFSAEFPKEGPSILRIQQVVRGDSAAYFCASSPGQSDTEAFFGQGTRLTVV.

The genes are TRBV7-2 and TRBJ1-4; unclear D gene. Germline CDR1 and CDR2: SGHTA and FQGNSA. V lost 1 base and J 5 bases, leaving 11 bases between the germline ends. The length of the CDR3 is 15 residues. The CDR3 region has the DNA TGTGCCAGCAGCTTAGACGGGGTGGGGAATGAAAAACTGTTTTTT. Encoded protein: CASSLDGVGNEKLFF.

The chain carries TRBV10-3 and TRBJ2-3; no definite D call. The CDR3 runs to 15 residues. Germline CDR1 reads ENHRY; CDR2 reads SYGVKD. With 2 bases removed from V and 0 bases from J, the gap between germline ends came to 9 bases. The CDR3 spells CAISELAESTDTQYF. CDR3 nucleotides: TGTGCCATCAGTGAGCTCGCGGAAAGCACAGATACGCAGTATTTT.

The chain has TRBV6-2 or TRBV6-3 and TRBJ1-2, with D perhaps TRBD1 (5 bases). CDR1 is MNHEY and CDR2 is SVGEGT in the germline V gene. The germline V and J ends were trimmed by 0 bases and 3 bases, with 17 bases remaining between them. The CDR3 spans 17 residues. DNA for the CDR3: TGTGCCAGCAGTTACTCGATGGCAGGGCTGGCCGACTATGGCTACACCTTC. It translates to CASSYSMAGLADYGYTF.

This clonotype was detected only a few times. This may arise from a read error, as a much more abundant clone is one base away. The chain has TRBV9 and TRBJ1-2, with D uncertain. This CDR3 region has 15 residues. Deletions cut 3 bases from V and 6 bases from J, with 18 bases between. The germline V gene encodes CDR1 SGDLS and CDR2 YYNGEE. The CDR3 protein is CASSADRMGGNGYTF. CDR3 sequence (DNA): TGTGCCAGCAGCGCCGACCGGATGGGAGGTAATGGCTACACCTTC.

This clonotype occurred a few times. CDR3 amino acids: CASSQGGFEAFF. CDR3 nucleotide sequence: TGTGCCAGCAGCCAAGGGGGATTTGAAGCTTTCTTT. The chain employs TRBV11-1 and TRBJ1-1; possible D gene TRBD1, 6 bases. Germline V gene lookup returns CDR1 SGHAT and CDR2 FQDESV (reference sequence). V was cut by 5 bases and J by 7 bases, with 11 bases left in between. The CDR3 length is 12 residues.

This clonotype showed up just a few times. With a much larger clone just one base away, this may be a read error. The chain combines TRBV4-3 with TRBJ2-1; D assignment may be TRBD1 or TRBD2 (5 bases each). Germline CDR1 LGHNA, CDR2 YSLEER. The ends were cut back, 4 bases at V and 10 bases at J, with 17 bases in the middle. The CDR3 is 14 residues long. The CDR3 bases are TGCGCCAGCAGCCGAGGGGCTCTGACTCGGGAGCAGTTCTTC. It encodes CASSRGALTREQFF.

This clonotype was observed at least ten times. J is TRBJ2-1 and V is TRBV6-6; no clear D. V was pared by 2 bases and J by 6 bases, with 11 bases between. The germline V gene encodes CDR1 MNHNY and CDR2 SVGAGI (reference sequence). This CDR3 has 14 residues. CDR3: CASSYLSAFNEQFF. Here the CDR3 DNA reads TGTGCCAGCAGTTACCTTTCCGCCTTCAATGAGCAGTTCTTC.

This clonotype has a count of ten or more. CDR3 amino acids: CASNIGGVVGYTF. The CDR3 coding sequence is TGTGCCAGCAACATCGGGGGGGTCGTTGGCTACACCTTC. This rearrangement joins TRBV2 to TRBJ1-2; D is possibly TRBD1 (5 bases). V lost 7 bases and J 7 bases, leaving 16 bases between the germline ends. Germline CDR1 is SNHLY and CDR2 is FYNNEI. This CDR3 is built from 13 residues.

This clonotype was counted a few times. The chain carries TRBV4-3 and TRBJ1-3; D possibly corresponds to TRBD1 (6 bases). Per the germline V gene, CDR1 is LGHNA and CDR2 is YSLEER. The V and J ends lost 2 bases and 1 base respectively, with 9 bases between them. CDR3 length: 15 residues. The CDR3 DNA follows: TGCGCCAGCAGCCAACTAGGGGGTTCTGGAAACACCATATATTTT. This gives the protein CASSQLGGSGNTIYF.

This clonotype was observed once. In nucleotides, the CDR3 is TGCAGTGTTTACGCGGGTCCCAAAAACATTCAGTACTTC. It codes for CSVYAGPKNIQYF. The chain recombines TRBV20-1 with TRBJ2-4; weak D call: TRBD2 (5 bases). The CDR3 runs to 13 residues. The V end was cut by 7 bases, the J end by 2 bases, with 12 bases between. The V gene's germline CDR1 is DFQATT and CDR2 SNEGSKA (reference sequence).

This clonotype was recorded many times. The chain employs TRBV20-1 and TRBJ1-5; D is perhaps TRBD1 (6 bases). V was shortened by 3 bases and J by 5 bases, with 14 bases between the two germline ends. The CDR3 loop spans 14 amino acids. From germline, CDR1 is DFQATT and CDR2 SNEGSKA (reference sequence). CDR3 sequence reads: CSASSQGLDQPQHF. The DNA of the CDR3 is TGCAGTGCTAGTTCACAGGGACTGGATCAGCCCCAGCATTTT.

As to this clonotype: Since a much larger clone is just one base distant, this may be a read error. The chain combines TRBV12-3 or TRBV12-4 with TRBJ2-3; TRBD2 matches 8 bases. CDR3 length: 15 amino acids. V shed 2 bases and J 5 bases; nucleotides not matched to a gene: 6. In DNA, the CDR3 is TGTGCCAGCAGTTTAACGGGGGGGGCGGTAGATACGCAGTATTTT. Its protein is CASSLTGGAVDTQYF.

The sample holds many counts of this clonotype. The chain is built from TRBV7-3 and TRBJ2-3; maybe TRBD2 (6 bases). Per the germline V gene, CDR1 is SGHTA and CDR2 is FQGTGA. Trimming removed 5 bases at V and 5 bases at J, with 17 bases between. This CDR3 region has 15 residues. The CDR3 DNA follows: TGTGCCAGCAGCCCTAGCCGGGGGACGGGAGATACGCAGTATTTT. Protein: CASSPSRGTGDTQYF.

This clonotype appeared a few times. This may arise from a read error, as a much more abundant clone is one base away. The V and J genes are TRBV12-3 or TRBV12-4 and TRBJ2-5, with D unclear. Trimming took off 6 bases at V and 11 bases at J, with 13 bases between the two ends. This CDR3 has 11 residues. CDR3 DNA: TGTGCCAGCAGATATTACAATGAGCAGTACTTC. It translates to CASRYYNEQYF.

This clonotype has just a few counts. V gene TRBV27 combines with J gene TRBJ2-1; D could derive from TRBD1 or TRBD2 (8 bases each). The tail of the sequence fits TRBJ2-7 better, so the J call may be wrong. Germline V gene sequence: CDR1 MNHEY, CDR2 SMNVEV (reference sequence). This CDR3 contains 17 residues. This CDR3 is CASSRTGGLVSYNEQYF. The CDR3 DNA is TGTGCCAGCAGTAGAACAGGGGGACTAGTCTCCTACAATGAGCAGTACTTC.